This T cell receptor (beta chain) came from a study of blood T cell repertoires in COVID-19. Study overall: Specimens from acute and convalescent COVID-19 originated in the United States, Italy and Spain. PBMCs, B-cell-depleted T cells, or T cells provided the cDNA or gDNA that made up the material.

Clones were sequenced by immunoSEQ multiplex PCR, and TCRdb holds only the in-frame ones, with some missing. The sample comprises about 220,000 clones, around four fifths of which are singletons, and 7.5% to 9% rests with the top ten. This CDR3 spans 13 amino acids. V lost 6 bases to trimming and J lost 6 bases, with 15 bases between them. The chain carries TRBV12-3 or TRBV12-4 and TRBJ2-7, with D perhaps TRBD2 (7 bases). Sequencing was performed on peripheral blood. The receptor was derived from a woman in her 50s with acute or convalescent COVID-19. In DNA form, the CDR3 reads TGTGCCAGCAGCCGGGGGGCTCGTCGCGAGCAGTACTTC. It encodes CASSRGARREQYF.